This T cell receptor beta chain was documented in a study of T cell clusters in autoimmune cytopenias. TRB was amplified from about 270 ng of peripheral blood genomic DNA per sample. The CDR3 runs to 16 residues. The germline CDR1 and CDR2 sequences are MNHEY and SVGAGI. One tube held mixed TRB-A and TRB-B primer pools for touch-down PCR. TCRdb reprocessed the multiplex PCR reads, keeping one entry per CDR3 protein, no DNA. Recorded for this sample: under 8,500 distinct CDR3 sequences. The sample also formed part of further work on T cell repertoires in aging, cancer and after chemotherapy.

The sample was peripheral blood. The chain couples TRBV6-5 to TRBJ1-2; lacking DNA, the TRBD1 call made by TCRdb goes unchecked. This sequence was found in a human donor in good health. The CDR3 spells CASSEALLEGNYGYTF.